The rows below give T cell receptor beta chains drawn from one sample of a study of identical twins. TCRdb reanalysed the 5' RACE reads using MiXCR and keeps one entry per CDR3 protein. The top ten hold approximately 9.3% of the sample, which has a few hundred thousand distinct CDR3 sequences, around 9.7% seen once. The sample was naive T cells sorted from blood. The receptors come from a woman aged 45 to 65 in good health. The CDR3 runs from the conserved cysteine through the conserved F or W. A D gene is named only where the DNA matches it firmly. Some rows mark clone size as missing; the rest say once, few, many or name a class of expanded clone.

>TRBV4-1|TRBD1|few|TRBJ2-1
TGCGCCAGCAGCCCTGGACAGGTTACGAATGAGCAGTTCTTC
CASSPGQVTNEQFF
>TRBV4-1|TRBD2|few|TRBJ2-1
TGCGCCAGCAGCCAACCCAAAAGCGGGAGCTCCTACAATGAGCAGTTCTTC
CASSQPKSGSSYNEQFF
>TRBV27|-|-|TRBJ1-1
TGTGCCAGCAAAACCTTCCTGGGCCCTGAAGCTTTCTTT
CASKTFLGPEAFF
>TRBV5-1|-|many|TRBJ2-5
TGCGCCAGCAGCCCTGGGGCAGGAGAGACCCAGTACTTC
CASSPGAGETQYF
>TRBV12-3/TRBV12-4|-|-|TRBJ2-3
TGTGCCAGCCGGTTATCGAGACGGACAGATACGCAGTATTTT
CASRLSRRTDTQYF
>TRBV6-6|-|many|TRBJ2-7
TGTGCCAGCACCGTGACTCCCACCCTCTCCGAGCAGTACTTC
CASTVTPTLSEQYF
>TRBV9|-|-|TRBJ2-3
TGTGCCAGCAGCGTAACCGGGACTTCCACAGATACGCAGTATTTT
CASSVTGTSTDTQYF
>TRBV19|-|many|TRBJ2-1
TGTGCCAGTAGGGCGATAACGAATGAGCAGTTCTTC
CASRAITNEQFF
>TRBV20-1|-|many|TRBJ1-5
TGCAGTGTGAGCAGGGCAATTGGCAATCAGCCCCAGCATTTT
CSVSRAIGNQPQHF
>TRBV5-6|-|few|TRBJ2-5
TGTGCCTTTGGGATGGCGGGATCGGCGACCCAGTACTTC
CAFGMAGSATQYF
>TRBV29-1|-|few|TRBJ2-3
TGCAGCGGGAGGAGACAGGGAGGGATTAGCACAGATACGCAGTATTTT
CSGRRQGGISTDTQYF
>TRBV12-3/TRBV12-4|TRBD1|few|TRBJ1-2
TGTGCCAGCAGACCGAACGACAGGGTCTATGGCTACACCTTC
CASRPNDRVYGYTF
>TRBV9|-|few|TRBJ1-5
TGTGCCAGCAGCGTAGGGATCATTAATCAGCCCCAGCATTTT
CASSVGIINQPQHF
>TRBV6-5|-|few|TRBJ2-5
TGTGCCAGCAGTTACTCGTTTCGTCGGGACCAAGAGACCCAGTACTTC
CASSYSFRRDQETQYF
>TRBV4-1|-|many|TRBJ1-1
TGCGCCAGCAGCCAAGATAAGGGTTTGATACAAGCTTTCTTT
CASSQDKGLIQAFF
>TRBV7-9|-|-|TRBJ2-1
TGTGCCAGCAGCCACTGGATGGACAATGAGCAGTTCTTC
CASSHWMDNEQFF
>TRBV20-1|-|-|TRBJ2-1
TGCAGTGCTAGAGATCACAATGAGCAGTTCTTC
CSARDHNEQFF
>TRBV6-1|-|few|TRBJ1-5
TGTGCCAGCAGTGAGCTAGATCGACGGCCCCAGCATTTT
CASSELDRRPQHF
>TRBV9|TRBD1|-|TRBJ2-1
TGTGCCAGCAGCAAGACAGGGGATCGGGGTGAGCAGTTCTTC
CASSKTGDRGEQFF
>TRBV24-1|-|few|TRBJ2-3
TGTGCCACCAGTGATCCGACGGAGTGGGACACAGATACGCAGTATTTT
CATSDPTEWDTDTQYF
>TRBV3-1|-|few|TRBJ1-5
TGTGCCAGCAGCCAAGATTCAGGGGAGAATCAGCCCCAGCATTTT
CASSQDSGENQPQHF
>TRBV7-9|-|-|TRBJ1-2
TGTGCCAGCAGCAGTGTGGAGGGACCTAACTATGGCTACACCTTC
CASSSVEGPNYGYTF
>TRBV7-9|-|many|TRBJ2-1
TGTGCCAGCAGCTTAGTGGGGTCTATCGCCTACAATGAGCAGTTCTTC
CASSLVGSIAYNEQFF
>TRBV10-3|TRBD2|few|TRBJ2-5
TGTGCCATCAACGATGGGACTAGCGGGAAGGAGACCCAGTACTTC
CAINDGTSGKETQYF
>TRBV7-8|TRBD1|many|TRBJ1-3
TGTGCCAGCACTGGACAGGCGGGAAACACCATATATTTT
CASTGQAGNTIYF
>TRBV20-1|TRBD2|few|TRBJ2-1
TGCAGTGCTAGAGACTGGTTGGCGGGAGAATCCTACAATGAGCAGTTCTTC
CSARDWLAGESYNEQFF
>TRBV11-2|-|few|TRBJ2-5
TGTGCCACCGGAGACTGGAGGGGGCGGGAGACCCAGTACTTC
CATGDWRGRETQYF
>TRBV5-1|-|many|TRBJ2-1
TGCGCCAGTCGACCGACACAGTGGGAAGTTGGGAATGAGCAGTTCTTC
CASRPTQWEVGNEQFF
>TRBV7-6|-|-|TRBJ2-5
TGTGCCAGCAGCCAACGCCGGGACTTCCAAGAGACCCAGTACTTC
CASSQRRDFQETQYF
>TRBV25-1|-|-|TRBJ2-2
TGTGCCAGCAGGATGGTCGGTAACACCGGGGAGCTGTTTTTT
CASRMVGNTGELFF
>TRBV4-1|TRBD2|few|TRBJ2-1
TGCGCCAGCAGCCAAGGTATAGCGGGAGGCCGGTACAATGAGCAGTTCTTC
CASSQGIAGGRYNEQFF
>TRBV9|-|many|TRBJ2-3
TGTGCCAGCGGTGGTGGCGGCGGCACAGATACGCAGTATTTT
CASGGGGGTDTQYF
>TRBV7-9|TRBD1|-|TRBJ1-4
TGTGCCAGCAGCGCGGGACAGGGGAGTGCTAATGAAAAACTGTTTTTT
CASSAGQGSANEKLFF
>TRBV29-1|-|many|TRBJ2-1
TGCAGCGTTACTCGAAGCGGATATTACAATGAGCAGTTCTTC
CSVTRSGYYNEQFF
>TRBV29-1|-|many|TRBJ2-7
TGCAGCGTTGCCCCCAATGTGAACGAGCAGTACTTC
CSVAPNVNEQYF
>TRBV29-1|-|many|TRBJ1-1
TGCAGCGGGAAGGATGTCACTGAAGCTTTCTTT
CSGKDVTEAFF
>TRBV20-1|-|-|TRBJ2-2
TGCAGTGCCCAGGGGATGGGGGAGAGCACCGGGGAGCTGTTTTTT
CSAQGMGESTGELFF
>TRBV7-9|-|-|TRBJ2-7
TGTGCCAGCAGACCCCACGGGTTTGAGAACTACGAGCAGTACTTC
CASRPHGFENYEQYF
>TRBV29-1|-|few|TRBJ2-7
TGCAGCGTTGGGACGGGGAGCTCCTACGAGCAGTACTTC
CSVGTGSSYEQYF